The source of this T cell receptor (beta chain) is a study of a mutant IDH1 vaccine in newly diagnosed glioma. In regard to this clone: Its antigen is as yet unknown.

Broader study findings: Pseudoprogression looked unconnected to shifts in top peripheral T cell clonotypes.

J gave up 5 bases and V 1 base, and 7 bases lay outside the gene matches. Germline V gene lookup returns CDR1 LGHNT and CDR2 FRNRAP. There are 16 residues in the CDR3. Method: immunoSEQ multiplex PCR; TCRdb's copy keeps in-frame clones and lacks some. Among about 65,000 clones listed, 80% to 90% were seen once. Stated time point: week 23, last vaccination. What each vaccine dose contained was 300 ug of mutant IDH1 20-mer peptide, accompanied by topical imiquimod. The sequenced sample was PBMCs, obtained from a glioma patient whose treatment included an IDH1 peptide vaccine. The chain has TRBV12-5 and TRBJ2-5; 10 bases are shared with TRBD1. The TCR was taken from a young man with glioma. Written as DNA, the CDR3 is TGTGCTAGTGGTTTGGGTTCCGGGACAGGGGAGGAGACCCAGTACTTC. This gives the protein CASGLGSGTGEETQYF.